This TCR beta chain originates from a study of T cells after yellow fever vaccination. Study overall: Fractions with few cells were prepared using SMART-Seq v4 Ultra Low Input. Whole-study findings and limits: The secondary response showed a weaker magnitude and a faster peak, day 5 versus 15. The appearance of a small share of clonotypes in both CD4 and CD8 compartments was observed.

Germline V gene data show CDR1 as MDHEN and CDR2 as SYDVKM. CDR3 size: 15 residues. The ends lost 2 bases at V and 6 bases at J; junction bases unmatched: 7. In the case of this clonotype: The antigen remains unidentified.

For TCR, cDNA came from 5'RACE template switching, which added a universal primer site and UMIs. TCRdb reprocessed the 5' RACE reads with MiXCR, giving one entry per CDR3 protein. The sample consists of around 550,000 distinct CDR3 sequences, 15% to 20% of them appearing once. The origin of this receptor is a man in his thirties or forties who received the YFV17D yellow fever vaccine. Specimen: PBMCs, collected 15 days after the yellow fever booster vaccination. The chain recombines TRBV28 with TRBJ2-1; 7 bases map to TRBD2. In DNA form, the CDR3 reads TGTGCCAGCAGTTTAGGGGGACTACACTCCAATGAGCAGTTCTTC. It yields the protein CASSLGGLHSNEQFF.